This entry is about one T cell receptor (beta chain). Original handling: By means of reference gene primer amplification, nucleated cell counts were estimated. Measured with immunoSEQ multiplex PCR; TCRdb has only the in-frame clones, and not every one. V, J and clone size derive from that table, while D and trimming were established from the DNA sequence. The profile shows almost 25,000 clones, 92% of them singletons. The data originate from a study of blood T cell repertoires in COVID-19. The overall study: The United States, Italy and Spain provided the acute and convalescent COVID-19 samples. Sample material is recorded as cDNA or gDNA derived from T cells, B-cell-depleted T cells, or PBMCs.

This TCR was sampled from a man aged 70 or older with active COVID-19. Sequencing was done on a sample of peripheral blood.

The CDR3 is CASTTDRLFSYEQYF. CDR3 in DNA: TGTGCCAGCACCACTGACAGGCTTTTTTCCTACGAGCAGTACTTC. J is TRBJ2-7 and V is TRBV2; D is perhaps TRBD1 (6 bases). V was cut by 7 bases and J by 1 base, with 17 bases left in between. Germline CDR1 is SNHLY and CDR2 is FYNNEI. The CDR3 sequence is 15 residues long.